The following is a TCR beta chain sequence with its context. No antigen is known for it. No much larger clone is present one base from it, and per-base qualities are unavailable. All donors were healthy Caucasians. This sample was included in a study of identical twins (dated by TCRdb to the mid-2010s). About the study as a whole: The study deep-sequenced TCR alpha and beta repertoires from monozygotic twins, unrelated adults of various ages and cord blood to test whether fetal clonotypes persist. To rule out contamination, replicate twin experiments were performed at different times with different library preparation protocols. Study-level results and caveats: Compared with coincidental sharing between unrelated individuals, out-of-frame TCR alpha sequences shared between twins had an excess of sequences with low generation probability. Recombination models systematically underestimated out-of-frame TCR alpha sharing in monozygotic twins but agreed with sharing between unrelated individuals. Excess twin sharing in beta out-of-frame sequences was weaker because fewer shared sequences lowered the signal-to-noise ratio. Invariant T cells such as MAIT and iNKT could partly confound zero-insertion analyses, although diverse VJ usage argued against such confounding for most clonotypes. Conclusions relied on cross-sectional statistical analysis, since the same donors could not be followed over many years. Abundant cord blood beta clonotypes carried fewer insertions; young adult naive repertoires showed a weaker similar trend, while memory repertoires showed none.

Cut back by 7 bases and 4 bases, the V and J ends lie 9 bases apart. As encoded in the germline V gene, CDR1 is SNHLY while CDR2 is FYNNEI. The CDR3 measures 12 amino acids from cysteine to phenylalanine. Of the read, only the CDR3 DNA is kept; its 36 bases are in frame from base 1. Library preparation used 5' RACE. Reads for this sample came from an Illumina HiSeq 2000. Template switching added a universal primer binding site, and the final cDNA carried a unique molecular identifier that allowed TCR cDNA molecules to be counted accurately. First-strand cDNA for TCR alpha and beta chains was synthesized from specific primers in the conserved constant-segment region. To control for contamination, each cDNA library was double barcoded with a SMART-Mk sample barcode plus Illumina barcodes. Two successive PCR steps introduced TruSeq adapter sequences along with Illumina sample barcodes. Sequencing of the TCR alpha and beta cDNA libraries was done on the Illumina HiSeq platform using custom primers. Concerning the study's data processing: MiGEC processed the raw reads to extract unique molecular identifiers, while MiXCR was used to determine the CDR3 positions. Recombination models were inferred per individual with the repgenHMM and IGoR tools using an EM algorithm. The tcR package in R was used for shared clonotype analysis, with sharing normalized by the product of cloneset sizes. Out-of-frame nonproductive sequences were analyzed to study raw recombination free of thymic and clonal selection effects. TCRdb cleaned the public reads at Q25 with fastp, built clones with MiXCR and kept in-frame beta chains. Rows with one shared CDR3 protein collapse into an entry with the most common genes and DNA. TCRdb's processing, not the authors' own work, is the source of the V and J calls. Recorded for this sample are 1.5 million to 2 million distinct CDR3 sequences; 32% of them occurred a single time. About 0.25% of the sample lies in the top ten.

This receptor chain uses TRBV2 and TRBJ2-3; no D gene call is confident. This sequence originates from a newborn girl in good health. The sample consisted of cord blood. This receptor has the CDR3 CASKSGPDTQYF. The nucleotide sequence is TGTGCCAGCAAGTCAGGTCCAGATACGCAGTATTTT.